This TCR beta chain was sequenced during a study of shared clonotypes between healthy human individuals. Study-wide context: Each donor's CD4 naive and CD4 memory cells filled three plates apiece, CD8 naive two, and CD8 memory one.

Naive CD8 isolation took CD45RO-negative cells positively selected for CCR7 and excluded terminally differentiated effector memory CD45RA+ cells. With 4 bases clipped from V and 0 bases from J, the junction kept 8 bases outside the gene matches. Germline CDR1 PRHDT, CDR2 FYEKMQ (reference sequence). This CDR3 has 16 residues. General observations from the study: A few donors had about 5% of their naive CD4 clonotypes in common.

A remark on this clone: Its antigen is as yet unknown.

Authors' processing steps: ImmunoSEQ supplied junction-only sequences lacking quality scores, so filtering was different. The protocol was immunoSEQ multiplex PCR, while the TCRdb copy is restricted to in-frame clones and leaves out a portion. That table gives V, J and clone size, and the DNA gave D and trimming. This table has about 1,800,000 clones, 85% to 95% appearing once. The receptor was isolated from a man in his late teens or twenties in good health. The chain is built from TRBV13 and TRBJ2-7, with 8 nucleotides matching TRBD1. Sequencing was done on a sample of naive CD8+ T cells sorted from blood. The CDR3 DNA reads TGTGCCAGCAGCTGGGAGTCCGGGACAGGCTCCTACGAGCAGTACTTC. Its protein product is CASSWESGTGSYEQYF. Variable domain in full (rest from reference TRBV13 and TRBJ2-7): AAGVIQSPRHLIKEKRETATLKCYPIPRHDTVYWYQQGPGQDPQFLISFYEKMQSDKGSIPDRFSAQQFSDYHSELNMSSLELGDSALYFCASSWESGTGSYEQYFGPGTRLTVT.